The entry below describes one T cell receptor beta chain. Amplification used 60 Vbeta primers and 13 Jbeta primers. The protocol was immunoSEQ multiplex PCR, while the TCRdb copy is restricted to in-frame clones and leaves out a portion. The table records some 56,000 clones, 80% of them present only once. The entry originates in a study of cytomegalovirus exposure and HLA in healthy donors. Trimming stripped 3 bases from V and 0 bases from J, with 12 bases between. CDR3 size: 15 residues. Germline V gene data show CDR1 as MDHEN and CDR2 as SYDVKM. The chain combines TRBV28 with TRBJ2-7, with D possibly TRBD2 on 5 matching bases. Material: PBMCs. This TCR was recovered from a woman in her thirties or forties in good health and CMV-seronegative. This chain's CDR3 is CASSFPGGGSYEQYF. CDR3 in DNA: TGTGCCAGCAGTTTTCCAGGAGGTGGCTCCTACGAGCAGTACTTC.